This T cell receptor (beta chain) was recorded in a study of blood T cell repertoires in COVID-19. Repertoires were generated with immunoSEQ multiplex PCR, while TCRdb's copy carries only in-frame clones and drops some. In the table there are roughly 230,000 clones, about 83% of which are singletons. The CDR3 is 15 residues long. The germline V and J ends were trimmed by 1 base and 1 base, with 10 bases remaining between them. Germline V lookup: CDR1 SGHDN, CDR2 FVKESK. Sequencing used peripheral blood. The chain recombines TRBV14 with TRBJ1-1; TRBD1 is a possible D gene (5 bases). This sequence was found in a human donor in a cohort sampled during active COVID-19. The CDR3 nucleotides are TGTGCCAGCAGCCAAGCGTGGGGGGGGAACACTGAAGCTTTCTTT. Residues: CASSQAWGGNTEAFF.